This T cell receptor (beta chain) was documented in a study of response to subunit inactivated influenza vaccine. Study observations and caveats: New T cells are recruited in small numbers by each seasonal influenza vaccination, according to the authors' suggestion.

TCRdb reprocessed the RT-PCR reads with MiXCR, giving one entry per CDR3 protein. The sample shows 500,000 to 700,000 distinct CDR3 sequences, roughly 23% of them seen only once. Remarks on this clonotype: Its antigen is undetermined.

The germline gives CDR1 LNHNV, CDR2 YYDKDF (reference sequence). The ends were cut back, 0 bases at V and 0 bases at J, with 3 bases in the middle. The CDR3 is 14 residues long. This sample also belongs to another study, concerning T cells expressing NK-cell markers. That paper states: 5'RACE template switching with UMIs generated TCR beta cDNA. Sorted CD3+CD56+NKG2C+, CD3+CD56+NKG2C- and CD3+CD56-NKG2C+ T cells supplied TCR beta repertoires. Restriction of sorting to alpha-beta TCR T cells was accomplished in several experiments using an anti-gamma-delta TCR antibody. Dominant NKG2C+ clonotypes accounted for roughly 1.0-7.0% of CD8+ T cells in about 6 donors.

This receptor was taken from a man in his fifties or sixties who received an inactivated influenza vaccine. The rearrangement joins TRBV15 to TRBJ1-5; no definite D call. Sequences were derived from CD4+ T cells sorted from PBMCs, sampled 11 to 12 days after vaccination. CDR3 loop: CATSRESSNQPQHF. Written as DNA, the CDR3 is TGTGCCACCAGCAGAGAATCTAGCAATCAGCCCCAGCATTTT.